This T cell receptor (beta chain) was observed in a study of blood T cell repertoires in COVID-19. At the level of the study: Researchers got acute and convalescent COVID-19 samples from the United States, Italy and Spain. T cells, B-cell-depleted T cells, or PBMCs supplied cDNA or gDNA.

Method: immunoSEQ multiplex PCR; TCRdb's copy keeps in-frame clones and lacks some. In the table there are some 89,000 clones, about 86% of which are singletons. Germline loops: CDR1 MDHEN, CDR2 SYDVKM. The J segment lost 3 bases and the V segment lost 2 bases, leaving 5 bases of the junction unmatched. CDR3 length: 15 amino acids. The source material was peripheral blood. This chain connects TRBV28 to TRBJ2-3, with 7 positions matching TRBD1. This TCR was sampled from a human donor in a cohort sampled during active COVID-19. The CDR3: CASSLGTAYTDTQYF. In DNA form, the CDR3 reads TGTGCCAGCAGTTTAGGGACAGCGTATACAGATACGCAGTATTTT. Looking up the rest from reference TRBV28 and TRBJ2-3 gives the full variable domain: DVKVTQSSRYLVKRTGEKVFLECVQDMDHENMFWYRQDPGLGLRLIYFSYDVKMKEKGDIPEGYSVSREKKERFSLILESASTNQTSMYLCASSLGTAYTDTQYFGPGTRLTVL.